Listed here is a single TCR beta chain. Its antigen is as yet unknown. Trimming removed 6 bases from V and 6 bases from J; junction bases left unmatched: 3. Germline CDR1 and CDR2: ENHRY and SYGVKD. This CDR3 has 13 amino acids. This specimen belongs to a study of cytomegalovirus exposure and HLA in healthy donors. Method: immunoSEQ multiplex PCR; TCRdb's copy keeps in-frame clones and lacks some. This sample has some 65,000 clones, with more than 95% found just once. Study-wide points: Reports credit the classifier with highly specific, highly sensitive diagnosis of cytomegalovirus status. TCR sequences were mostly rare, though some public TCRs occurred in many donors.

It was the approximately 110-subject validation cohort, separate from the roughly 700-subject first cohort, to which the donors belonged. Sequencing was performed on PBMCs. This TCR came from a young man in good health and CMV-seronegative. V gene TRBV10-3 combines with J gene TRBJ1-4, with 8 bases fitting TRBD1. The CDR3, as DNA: TGTGCCATCAGGCCGGGACAGGATGAAAAACTGTTTTTT. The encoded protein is CAIRPGQDEKLFF.